This T cell receptor (beta chain) appears in the sequencing data of a study of T cells in localized non-small cell lung cancer. The CDR3 extends over 16 amino acids. In germline, CDR1 is LNHNV, CDR2 YYDKDF (reference sequence). The junction had 3 bases not matched to a gene; V was cut back by 0 bases and J by 3 bases. Concerning this clone itself: As yet, its antigen is unknown.

Sequencing used immunoSEQ multiplex PCR; TCRdb keeps in-frame clones, though not all of them. The table lists several thousand clones, less than 35% of them singletons. Study-wide points: Tumor trailed uninvolved adjacent lung in T cell clonality, which peaked there. Only one tumor region went through sequencing, so heterogeneity may still be there. Detection in adjacent lung was observed for a median approximately 52 of the top 100 tumor clones.

The V call is TRBV15, the J call TRBJ1-4, with 8 positions matching TRBD1. This clonotype originated in a woman aged 40 to 75 with stage II squamous cell lung carcinoma. This material consisted of lung tumor tissue, taken before any cancer treatment. CDR3 sequence: CATSRETGGSNEKLFF. DNA of the CDR3: TGTGCCACCAGCAGAGAAACAGGGGGATCTAATGAAAAACTGTTTTTT.